Shown below are 8 T cell receptor beta chains from a single sample sequenced in a study of T cell responses to AZD1222 COVID-19 vaccine. Assay used: immunoSEQ multiplex PCR; TCRdb lists only in-frame clones, some missing. The sample includes more than 60,000 clones, 80% to 90% of them seen just once. The starting material was peripheral blood, obtained 28 days after the second AZD1222 dose. The receptors shown here come from an adult who received the AZD1222 COVID-19 vaccine.

J is TRBJ2-7 and V is TRBV7-2, with 14 bases that match TRBD2. This CDR3 spans 16 amino acids. Per germline, CDR1 SGHTA and CDR2 FQGNSA. V was clipped by 4 bases and J by 2 bases; unmatched bases: 4. In nucleotides, the CDR3 is TGTGCCAGCAGCTCCTCGGGACTAGCGGGAGCCTACGAGCAGTACTTC. This gives the protein CASSSSGLAGAYEQYF.

V gene TRBV14 combines with J gene TRBJ1-1; 7 bases are shared with TRBD1. CDR3 length: 13 amino acids. Germline loops: CDR1 SGHDN, CDR2 FVKESK. V gave up 0 bases and J gave up 7 bases; unmatched junction bases: 2. In DNA form, the CDR3 reads TGTGCCAGCAGCCAAGACAGGGGGATTGAAGCTTTCTTT. This codes for CASSQDRGIEAFF.

The V call is TRBV6-5, the J call TRBJ2-3, with D maybe TRBD1 (6 bases). The CDR3 loop spans 15 amino acids. V lost 2 bases, J lost 4 bases, and 13 bases lay in between. In germline, CDR1 is MNHEY, CDR2 SVGAGI. The CDR3 loop reads CASSYTGIVADTQYF. DNA for the CDR3: TGTGCCAGCAGTTACACAGGGATTGTCGCAGATACGCAGTATTTT.

The CDR3 DNA is TGTGCCAGCAGCGAGACTAGCGGGAGTCGTACGCAGTATTTT. Protein sequence: CASSETSGSRTQYF. The V gene is TRBV11-3, the J gene TRBJ2-3; 12 nucleotides match TRBD2. Germline loops: CDR1 SGHNT, CDR2 YENEEA. The ends lost 5 bases at V and 8 bases at J; junction bases unmatched: 5. This CDR3 spans 14 amino acids.

The chain recombines TRBV5-1 with TRBJ1-6; TRBD1 is a possible D gene (6 bases). The CDR3 totals 12 residues. V lost 9 bases to trimming and J lost 8 bases, with 12 bases between them. Germline values: CDR1 SGHRS, CDR2 YFSETQ. The CDR3 DNA sequence: TGCGCCACCGGGGACACAGATTCACCCCTCCACTTT. Amino acids: CATGDTDSPLHF.

This clone has more than one count but fewer than ten. The chain carries TRBV25-1 and TRBJ2-6; D not certain. The length of the CDR3 is 15 residues. V gave up 5 bases and J gave up 4 bases, with 12 bases separating them. CDR1 is MGHDK, CDR2 SYGVNS, per germline. As DNA, the CDR3 is TGTGCCAGCAGTCCAGGTGGGGTGGGGGCCAACGTCCTGACTTTC. Its translation is CASSPGGVGANVLTF.

V usage is TRBV27 and J usage is TRBJ2-7, with TRBD2 matching 14 bases. The germline V gene has CDR1 MNHEY and CDR2 SMNVEV (reference sequence). The CDR3 spans 16 residues. Trimming at V came to 5 bases and at J to 3 bases, leaving 6 bases not matched to a gene. The CDR3 region has the DNA TGTGCCAGCAGTGGAAAGGGACTAGCGGGAGACTACGAGCAGTACTTC. This gives the protein CASSGKGLAGDYEQYF.

This rearrangement joins TRBV18 to TRBJ2-6; D gene uncertain. The CDR3 totals 15 residues. V was cut by 0 bases and J by 2 bases, with 5 bases left in between. Germline V gives CDR1 KGHSH, CDR2 LQKENI. The CDR3 spells CASSPPKAGANVLTF. Here the CDR3 DNA reads TGTGCCAGCTCACCACCGAAGGCTGGGGCCAACGTCCTGACTTTC.